This is a list of T cell receptor beta chains from one sample in a study of shared clonotypes between healthy human individuals. TCRdb's copy holds only in-frame clones and misses some; the assay was immunoSEQ multiplex PCR. Altogether more than 1 million clones are present, approximately 80% being singletons, with the ten largest covering 0.52%. Material for sequencing was memory CD4+ T cells from PBMCs. The receptors shown here come from a man aged 18 to 30 in good health. Some clones in this sample may be carry-over from other donors' samples. CDR3s include the opening cysteine and the closing phenylalanine or tryptophan. The order of the fields is D gene, J gene, V gene, clone size, CDR3 protein, CDR3 DNA. D genes are given only for firm matches. Where a row states a size, it is once, few, many or the class of an expanded clone; other rows omit it.

TRBD2 TRBJ2-3 TRBV5-4 - CASSPGGGGRAGDTQYF TGTGCCAGCAGCCCCGGGGGGGGCGGGAGGGCAGGAGATACGCAGTATTTT
TRBD2 TRBJ2-1 TRBV30 many CAWSEGTSGTQRQFF TGTGCCTGGAGCGAAGGGACTAGCGGGACCCAGAGGCAGTTCTTC
TRBD2 TRBJ2-3 TRBV10-3 once CAISEQTSGITDTQYF TGTGCCATCAGTGAGCAGACTAGCGGGATAACAGATACGCAGTATTTT
- TRBJ2-7 TRBV28 - CATTASYEQYF TGTGCCACCACAGCCTCCTACGAGCAGTACTTC
- TRBJ1-4 TRBV29-1 - CSVELPGGEKLFF TGCAGCGTTGAACTACCCGGGGGTGAAAAACTGTTTTTT
- TRBJ2-2 TRBV30 once CAWNRDADTGELFF TGTGCCTGGAACCGGGACGCGGACACCGGGGAGCTGTTTTTT
- TRBJ2-7 TRBV11-2 - CASSAPRTGYEQYF TGTGCCAGCAGCGCCCCCCGGACCGGTTACGAGCAGTACTTC
TRBD1 TRBJ1-2 TRBV6-4 - CASSDSGDRLYGYTF TGTGCCAGCAGTGACTCGGGGGACAGGCTCTATGGCTACACCTTC
- TRBJ2-1 TRBV11-2 many CASSLGTAVNEQFF TGTGCCAGCAGCTTGGGGACCGCGGTAAATGAGCAGTTCTTC
- TRBJ1-1 TRBV5-1 - CASSSSGHGTTEAFF TGCGCCAGCAGCAGTTCGGGACACGGGACCACTGAAGCTTTCTTT
- TRBJ2-4 TRBV9 - CASSVGNRDKNIQYF TGTGCCAGCAGCGTTGGAAACCGGGACAAAAACATTCAGTACTTC
TRBD1 TRBJ1-2 TRBV4-1 once CASSHPDRGGGYTF TGCGCCAGCAGCCACCCGGACAGGGGAGGTGGCTACACCTTC
- TRBJ2-3 TRBV5-1 once CASSFSGAPGTQYF TGCGCCAGCAGCTTCTCCGGGGCGCCGGGGACGCAGTATTTT
- TRBJ2-3 TRBV7-8 - CASSTQRGLFTDTQYF TGTGCCAGCAGCACTCAACGGGGGCTCTTCACAGATACGCAGTATTTT
TRBD1 TRBJ1-1 TRBV29-1 few CSVARTGVEAFF TGCAGCGTCGCGCGCACAGGGGTGGAAGCTTTCTTT
TRBD2 TRBJ2-3 TRBV6-4 - CASSDSGGSTDTQYF TGTGCCAGCAGCGATAGCGGGGGAAGCACAGATACGCAGTATTTT
- TRBJ2-3 TRBV2 - CASQGTDTQYF TGTGCCAGCCAGGGCACAGATACGCAGTATTTT
TRBD1 TRBJ1-2 TRBV27 few CASSLNRGVLSYTF TGTGCCAGCAGTTTAAACAGGGGAGTGTTGAGCTACACCTTC
- TRBJ1-2 TRBV28 - CASSGPPTGRYGYTF TGTGCCAGCAGTGGCCCCCCGACAGGAAGATATGGCTACACCTTC
TRBD1 TRBJ2-1 TRBV14 few CASSRQRTGVGFF TGTGCCAGCAGCCGACAACGGACAGGGGTAGGATTCTTC
- TRBJ2-1 TRBV25-1 - CASTSDTLRGYNEQFF TGTGCCAGCACCTCCGACACCCTCAGGGGCTACAATGAGCAGTTCTTC
TRBD1 TRBJ2-3 TRBV7-9 - CASSSTTGGFTDTQYF TGTGCCAGCAGCTCCACGACAGGGGGCTTCACAGATACGCAGTATTTT
- TRBJ2-7 TRBV28 - CASGWTYAQYF TGTGCCAGCGGGTGGACCTACGCGCAGTACTTC
- TRBJ1-1 TRBV27 - CASSPHSWWDERGWTEAFF TGTGCCAGCAGTCCCCACTCGTGGTGGGATGAACGAGGTTGGACTGAAGCTTTCTTT
TRBD2 TRBJ2-5 TRBV7-6 - CASSLGGRVQETQYF TGTGCCAGCAGCTTAGGCGGGAGGGTACAAGAGACCCAGTACTTC
- TRBJ2-5 TRBV10-3 - CAISELGAVRQETQYF TGTGCCATCAGTGAGCTTGGAGCGGTCAGGCAAGAGACCCAGTACTTC
TRBD1 TRBJ1-1 TRBV9 few CASSGRTGREAFF TGTGCCAGCAGCGGCCGGACAGGGCGGGAAGCTTTCTTT
- TRBJ2-7 TRBV5-1 - CASSLAGFEQYF TGCGCCAGCAGCTTGGCGGGGTTTGAGCAGTACTTC
- TRBJ1-2 TRBV29-1 - CSVEEGGYTF TGCAGCGTTGAGGAGGGGGGCTACACCTTC
TRBD1 TRBJ2-7 TRBV28 - CASSDTPGQGIHEQYF TGTGCCAGCAGTGATACCCCGGGACAGGGAATCCACGAGCAGTACTTC
- TRBJ1-4 TRBV28 - CASSLSGGLGEKLFF TGTGCCAGCAGTTTATCGGGGGGGCTCGGTGAAAAACTGTTTTTT
- TRBJ2-3 TRBV7-3 - CASSPQSTDTQYF TGTGCCAGCAGCCCCCAGAGCACAGATACGCAGTATTTT
- TRBJ1-1 TRBV7-2 - CASSLFGGEAFF TGTGCCAGCAGCTTATTCGGGGGTGAAGCTTTCTTT
- TRBJ2-3 TRBV5-4 - CASSLDLQGGDTQYF TGTGCCAGCAGCTTAGACCTACAGGGTGGAGATACGCAGTATTTT
TRBD2 TRBJ2-7 TRBV19 - CASSMFRTSGHRKGSYEQYF TGTGCCAGTAGTATGTTCCGGACTAGCGGACACCGAAAAGGGTCCTACGAGCAGTACTTC
- TRBJ1-3 TRBV19 - CASSRQNSGNTIYF TGTGCCAGTAGCCGACAGAACTCTGGAAACACCATATATTTT
- TRBJ2-7 TRBV2 - CASNRDGSYEQYF TGTGCCAGCAACCGGGACGGCTCCTACGAGCAGTACTTC
TRBD1 TRBJ2-3 TRBV7-2 - CASSQERTGERTDTQYF TGTGCCAGCAGCCAAGAGAGGACAGGGGAAAGGACAGATACGCAGTATTTT
TRBD1 TRBJ1-5 TRBV2 - CASSEQGGPDQPQHF TGTGCCAGCAGTGAACAGGGGGGACCAGATCAGCCCCAGCATTTT
TRBD1 TRBJ2-3 TRBV10-1 - CASSDGTGADTQYF TGCGCCAGCAGTGATGGGACAGGGGCAGATACGCAGTATTTT
TRBD1 TRBJ2-1 TRBV28 - CASSFFAGTDYNEQFF TGTGCCAGCAGTTTCTTCGCAGGGACAGACTACAATGAGCAGTTCTTC
- TRBJ2-3 TRBV5-1 - CASSLVLGDRPDTQYF TGCGCCAGCAGCTTGGTTCTGGGGGACCGCCCGGATACGCAGTATTTT
- TRBJ2-3 TRBV11-2 - CASSLSGTQYF TGTGCCAGCAGCCTTAGCGGTACGCAGTATTTT
TRBD1 TRBJ2-4 TRBV28 - CASSSTGGAGNIQYF TGTGCCAGCAGTTCGACAGGGGGCGCTGGAAACATTCAGTACTTC
TRBD1 TRBJ1-3 TRBV19 few CASSPNHRGLGNTIYF TGTGCCAGTAGCCCGAACCACAGGGGGCTCGGAAACACCATATATTTT